These 15 T cell receptor beta chains were all obtained from the same sample, sequenced in a study of shared clonotypes between healthy human individuals. Profiling relied on immunoSEQ multiplex PCR, and the TCRdb table lists in-frame clones only, not all of them. The table records 2,500,000 or so clones, around 94% of them present only once. Input material: naive CD4+ T cells sorted from blood. Sample subset: CD45RA+ positively selected. These receptors all stem from a man aged 18 to 29 in good health.

The chain has TRBV13 and TRBJ2-7; 11 positions agree with TRBD2. The length of the CDR3 is 14 residues. In germline, CDR1 is PRHDT, CDR2 FYEKMQ (reference sequence). After removal of 5 bases from V and 2 bases from J, the junction contained 2 bases not matched to a gene. The CDR3 spells CASSNSGGAYEQYF. CDR3 coding DNA: TGTGCCAGCAGCAATAGCGGGGGGGCCTACGAGCAGTACTTC. Filled out from reference TRBV13 and TRBJ2-7, the complete variable domain reads AAGVIQSPRHLIKEKRETATLKCYPIPRHDTVYWYQQGPGQDPQFLISFYEKMQSDKGSIPDRFSAQQFSDYHSELNMSSLELGDSALYFCASSNSGGAYEQYFGPGTRLTVT.

The V and J genes are TRBV27 and TRBJ2-7, with 9 positions matching TRBD1. Losses at the gene ends were 3 bases for V and 7 bases for J; bases not matched to a gene: 10. The CDR3 is 15 amino acids. Germline V gene data show CDR1 as MNHEY and CDR2 as SMNVEV (reference sequence). The CDR3 reads CASSFGDRVQGEQYF. CDR3 bases: TGTGCCAGCAGTTTCGGGGACAGGGTCCAAGGGGAGCAGTACTTC.

This clone was observed a single time. This chain uses TRBV11-2 with TRBJ1-2, with TRBD1 as a possible D gene (5 bases). The V end was cut by 3 bases, the J end by 0 bases, with 14 bases between. The CDR3 is made up of 16 amino acids. Germline V gene sequence: CDR1 SGHAT, CDR2 FQNNGV. Here the CDR3 reads CASSFTSQVTNYGYTF. CDR3 nucleotides: TGTGCCAGCAGCTTTACCTCACAGGTTACTAACTATGGCTACACCTTC.

V usage is TRBV7-9 and J usage is TRBJ1-6; 9 bases match TRBD1. J gave up 9 bases and V 8 bases, and 5 bases lay outside the gene matches. Germline loops: CDR1 SEHNR, CDR2 FQNEAQ (reference sequence). The CDR3 length is 13 residues. CDR3 coding DNA: TGTGCCAGCTCGGACAGGGGAGGTTCACCCCTCCACTTT. Protein product: CASSDRGGSPLHF.

As for this clone: Distinct nucleotide sequences in the sample also encode this CDR3. The gene calls are TRBV30 and TRBJ1-3; the D gene is possibly TRBD1 (6 bases). The ends were cut back, 0 bases at V and 0 bases at J, with 9 bases in the middle. This CDR3 is built from 15 residues. Germline V gives CDR1 GTSNPN, CDR2 SVGIG (reference sequence). The CDR3: CAWSVGGGSGNTIYF. The DNA of the CDR3 is TGTGCCTGGAGTGTAGGGGGGGGCTCTGGAAACACCATATATTTT. Variable domain in full (rest from reference TRBV30 and TRBJ1-3): SQTIHQWPATLVQPVGSPLSLECTVEGTSNPNLYWYRQAAGRGLQLLFYSVGIGQISSEVPQNLSASRPQDRQFILSSKKLLLSDSGFYLCAWSVGGGSGNTIYFGEGSWLTVV.

Worth noting for this clone: Other nucleotide sequences from this sample produce the same CDR3. The gene calls are TRBV27 and TRBJ2-5; D possibly corresponds to TRBD1 (5 bases). Germline CDR1 and CDR2: MNHEY and SMNVEV (reference sequence). This CDR3 region has 12 residues. Trimming stripped 5 bases from V and 5 bases from J, with 9 bases between. CDR3 residues: CASSPRGETQYF. As DNA, the CDR3 is TGTGCCAGCAGTCCAAGGGGCGAGACCCAGTACTTC.

This chain links TRBV6-6 with TRBJ1-3, with no clear D. Per germline, CDR1 MNHNY and CDR2 SVGAGI (reference sequence). V lost 2 bases, J lost 0 bases, and 11 bases lay in between. The CDR3 contains 16 residues. The CDR3 protein is CASSYGVRFSGNTIYF. The CDR3 nucleotides read TGTGCCAGCAGTTACGGGGTCAGGTTCTCTGGAAACACCATATATTTT.

On this clone: The same CDR3 also results from other DNA sequences found in this sample. The chain uses TRBV7-9 and TRBJ2-3, with 8 bases aligning to TRBD1. This CDR3 is built from 15 residues. Germline V gene data show CDR1 as SEHNR and CDR2 as FQNEAQ (reference sequence). With V trimmed by 4 bases and J by 2 bases, 5 bases remained unmatched. This chain's CDR3 is CASSSGQANTDTQYF. CDR3 nucleotides: TGTGCCAGCAGCTCGGGACAGGCGAACACAGATACGCAGTATTTT.

This rearrangement joins TRBV6-5 to TRBJ1-2; D is perhaps TRBD1 (5 bases). From germline, CDR1 is MNHEY and CDR2 SVGAGI. Trimming left V 1 base short and J 2 bases short, with 8 bases between. The length of the CDR3 is 14 residues. The CDR3 nucleotides are TGTGCCAGCAGTTACTTGGGACGAAACTATGGCTACACCTTC. This gives the protein CASSYLGRNYGYTF.

V gene TRBV7-9 combines with J gene TRBJ2-1, with a tentative D call TRBD2 (5 bases). Germline assignment: CDR1 SEHNR and CDR2 FQNEAQ (reference sequence). CDR3 size: 14 residues. With 5 bases removed from V and 6 bases from J, the gap between germline ends came to 14 bases. The CDR3 loop is CASSPLDFSNEQFF. The CDR3 region has the DNA TGTGCCAGCAGCCCACTGGACTTTTCCAATGAGCAGTTCTTC.

The CDR3 loop reads CASSPRQGANQETQYF. In nucleotides, the CDR3 is TGTGCCAGCTCACCACGGCAGGGGGCTAACCAAGAGACCCAGTACTTC. The genes are TRBV18 and TRBJ2-5, with 8 bases that match TRBD1. The germline CDR1 and CDR2 sequences are KGHSH and LQKENI. Trimming at V came to 1 base and at J to 0 bases, leaving 4 bases not matched to a gene. This CDR3 has 16 residues.

This clone was counted a few times. The rearrangement uses TRBV6-5 and TRBJ1-2, with unresolved D. V gave up 6 bases and J gave up 4 bases, with 18 bases separating them. CDR1 MNHEY and CDR2 SVGAGI come from the germline V gene. The CDR3 is 15 residues long. The CDR3 is CASSGRLRAAYGYTF. Written as DNA, the CDR3 is TGTGCCAGCAGCGGGAGATTACGGGCCGCCTATGGCTACACCTTC.

V gene TRBV7-9 combines with J gene TRBJ2-1; D is possibly TRBD1 (7 bases). The CDR3 loop spans 16 amino acids. Germline-derived CDR1 and CDR2 are SEHNR and FQNEAQ (reference sequence). The V end lost 2 bases, the J end lost 6 bases, and 17 bases lay between the germline ends. This CDR3 reads CASSLYLTGTFNEQFF. The CDR3 DNA is TGTGCCAGCAGCTTATACTTGACAGGGACTTTCAATGAGCAGTTCTTC.

Worth noting for this clone: Other DNA sequences in this sample translate to the same CDR3. V and J are TRBV19 and TRBJ1-4, with TRBD1 identical over 7 bases. With V trimmed by 4 bases and J by 0 bases, 5 bases remained unmatched. Per the germline V gene, CDR1 is LNHDA and CDR2 is SQIVND (reference sequence). The length of the CDR3 is 16 residues. The CDR3 bases are TGTGCCAGTAGTAGGGGACAGATTGCAACTAATGAAAAACTGTTTTTT. Protein product: CASSRGQIATNEKLFF.

V is TRBV10-3 and J is TRBJ1-2, with D uncertain. The germline CDR1 and CDR2 sequences are ENHRY and SYGVKD. V was trimmed by 6 bases and J by 5 bases, leaving 19 bases between them. CDR3 length: 15 residues. For the CDR3, the DNA is TGTGCCATCAGGTTGAGTAATACAGTCTCGTATGGCTACACCTTC. It yields the protein CAIRLSNTVSYGYTF.